The sequence of this T cell receptor (beta chain) was determined in a study of T cells in Graves' hyperthyroidism and ophthalmopathy. Study-level background: Blood from the periphery was taken at initial diagnosis, before any treatment.

This clonotype came up a few times. Its antigen is as yet unknown. A much larger clone differs by one base, so this may be a read error. Study-level results: Among thyroid clonotypes expanded above 0.001, most also appeared in blood.

This CDR3 has 15 residues. Amplification targeted TCR beta CDR3 regions from RNA transcripts. The HTBI primer set drove a first-round RT-PCR of the TCR CDR3. TCRdb reprocessed the multiplex PCR reads via MiXCR and lists one record per CDR3 protein. The sample lists about 520,000 distinct CDR3 sequences; approximately 24% were seen once. Any patient presenting with uncontrolled infection, other autoimmune disease, pregnancy or lactation was left out. Around 9.9 ml of fresh peripheral blood supplied the PBMCs. The chain couples TRBV12-3 or TRBV12-4 to TRBJ2-2; 9 bases map to TRBD1. The TCR was taken from a woman aged 25 to 39 with Graves' ophthalmopathy. Sequencing was performed on blood. The chain's CDR3 is CASSRQGVNTGELCF. The CDR3 nucleotides are TGTGCCAGCAGCCGACAGGGGGTTAACACCGGGGAGCTGTGTTTT.